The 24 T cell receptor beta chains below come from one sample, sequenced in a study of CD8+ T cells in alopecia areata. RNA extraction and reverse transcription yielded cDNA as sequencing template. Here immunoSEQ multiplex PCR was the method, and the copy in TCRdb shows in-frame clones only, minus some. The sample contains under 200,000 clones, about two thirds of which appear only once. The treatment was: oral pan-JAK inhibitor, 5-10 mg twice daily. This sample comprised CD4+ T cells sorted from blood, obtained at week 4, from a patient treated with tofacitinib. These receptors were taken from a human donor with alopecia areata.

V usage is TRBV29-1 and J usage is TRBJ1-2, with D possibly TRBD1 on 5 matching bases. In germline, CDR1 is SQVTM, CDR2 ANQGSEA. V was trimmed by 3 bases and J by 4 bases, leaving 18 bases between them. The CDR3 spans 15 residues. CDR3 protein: CSVESRSGRSYGYTF. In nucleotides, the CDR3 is TGCAGCGTTGAGTCGAGGTCAGGGCGTTCCTATGGCTACACCTTC.

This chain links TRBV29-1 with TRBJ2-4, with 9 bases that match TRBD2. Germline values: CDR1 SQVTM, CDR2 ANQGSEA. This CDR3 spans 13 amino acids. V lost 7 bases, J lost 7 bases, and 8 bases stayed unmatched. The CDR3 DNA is TGCAGCGCGCTCGCGGGAGGGTGGAACATTCAGTACTTC. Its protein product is CSALAGGWNIQYF.

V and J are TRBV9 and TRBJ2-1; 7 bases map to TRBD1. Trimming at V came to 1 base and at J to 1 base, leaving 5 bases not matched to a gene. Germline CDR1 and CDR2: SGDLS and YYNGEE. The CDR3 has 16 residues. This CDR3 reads CASSVKGAISYNEQFF. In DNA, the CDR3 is TGTGCCAGCAGCGTAAAGGGGGCGATTTCCTACAATGAGCAGTTCTTC.

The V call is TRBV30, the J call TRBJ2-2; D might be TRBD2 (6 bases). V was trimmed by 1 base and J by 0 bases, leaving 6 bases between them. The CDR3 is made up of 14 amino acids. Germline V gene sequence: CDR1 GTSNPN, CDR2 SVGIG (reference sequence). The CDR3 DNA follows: TGTGCCTGGAGTGCGGGGGCGAACACCGGGGAGCTGTTTTTT. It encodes CAWSAGANTGELFF.

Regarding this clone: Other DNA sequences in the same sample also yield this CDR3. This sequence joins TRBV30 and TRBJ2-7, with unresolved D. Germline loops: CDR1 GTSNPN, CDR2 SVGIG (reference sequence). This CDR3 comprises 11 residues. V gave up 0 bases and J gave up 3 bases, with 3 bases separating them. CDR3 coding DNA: TGTGCCTGGAGTGTTCTCTACGAGCAGTACTTC. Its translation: CAWSVLYEQYF.

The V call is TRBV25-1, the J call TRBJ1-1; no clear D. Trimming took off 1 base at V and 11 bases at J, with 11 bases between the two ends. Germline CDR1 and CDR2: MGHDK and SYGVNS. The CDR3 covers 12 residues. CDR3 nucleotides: TGTGCCAGCAGTGAATTGAGTGGGCGGGCTTTCTTT. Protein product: CASSELSGRAFF. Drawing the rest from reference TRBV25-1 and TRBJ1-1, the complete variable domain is EADIYQTPRYLVIGTGKKITLECSQTMGHDKMYWYQQDPGMELHLIHYSYGVNSTEKGDLSSESTVSRIRTEHFPLTLESARPSHTSQYLCASSELSGRAFFGQGTRLTVV.

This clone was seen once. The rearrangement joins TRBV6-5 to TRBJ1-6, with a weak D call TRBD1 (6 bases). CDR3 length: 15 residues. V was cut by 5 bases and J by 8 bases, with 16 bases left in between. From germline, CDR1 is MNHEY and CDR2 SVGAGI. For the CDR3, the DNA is TGTGCCAGCAGTCTCCGGAGGGGGGCAGATTCACCCCTCCACTTT. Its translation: CASSLRRGADSPLHF.

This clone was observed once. Here the CDR3 reads CAWSGDSMNTEAFF. In DNA, the CDR3 is TGTGCCTGGAGTGGGGACAGCATGAACACTGAAGCTTTCTTT. The genes are TRBV30 and TRBJ1-1; 7 bases align to TRBD1. The CDR3 is 14 amino acids. The junction had 2 bases not matched to a gene; V was cut back by 1 base and J by 0 bases. CDR1 and CDR2 from the germline V gene are GTSNPN and SVGIG (reference sequence).

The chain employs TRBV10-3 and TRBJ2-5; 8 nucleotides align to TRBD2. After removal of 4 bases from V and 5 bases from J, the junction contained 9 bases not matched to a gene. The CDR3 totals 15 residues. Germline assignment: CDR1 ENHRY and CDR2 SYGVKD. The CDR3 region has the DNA TGTGCCATCAGTGTGGTCGGGGTAGCGGGGGAGACCCAGTACTTC. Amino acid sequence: CAISVVGVAGETQYF.

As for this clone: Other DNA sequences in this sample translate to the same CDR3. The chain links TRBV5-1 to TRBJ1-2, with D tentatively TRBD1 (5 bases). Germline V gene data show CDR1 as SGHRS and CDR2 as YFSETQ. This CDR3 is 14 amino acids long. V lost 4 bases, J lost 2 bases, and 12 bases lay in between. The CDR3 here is CASSLGTANYGYTF. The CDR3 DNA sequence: TGCGCCAGCAGCCTGGGGACCGCCAACTATGGCTACACCTTC.

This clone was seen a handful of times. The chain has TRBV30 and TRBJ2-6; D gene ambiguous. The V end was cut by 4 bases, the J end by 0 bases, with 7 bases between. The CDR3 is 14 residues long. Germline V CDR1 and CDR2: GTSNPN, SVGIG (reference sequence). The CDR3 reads CAWIAASGANVLTF. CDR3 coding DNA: TGTGCCTGGATAGCAGCCTCTGGGGCCAACGTCCTGACTTTC.

DNA of the CDR3: TGTGCCAGCAGCCGCGCGAGTACCCAGTACTTC. The encoded protein is CASSRASTQYF. V usage is TRBV14 and J usage is TRBJ2-5, with unresolved D. Germline CDR1 reads SGHDN; CDR2 reads FVKESK. The ends were cut back, 4 bases at V and 8 bases at J, with 8 bases in the middle. CDR3 length: 11 amino acids.

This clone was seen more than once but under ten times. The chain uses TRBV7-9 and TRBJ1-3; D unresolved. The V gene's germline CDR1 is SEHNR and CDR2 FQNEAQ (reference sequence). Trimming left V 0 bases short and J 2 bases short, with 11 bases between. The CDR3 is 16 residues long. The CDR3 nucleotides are TGTGCCAGCAGCTTAGCGCGGGGAACGCCTGGAAACACCATATATTTT. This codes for CASSLARGTPGNTIYF.

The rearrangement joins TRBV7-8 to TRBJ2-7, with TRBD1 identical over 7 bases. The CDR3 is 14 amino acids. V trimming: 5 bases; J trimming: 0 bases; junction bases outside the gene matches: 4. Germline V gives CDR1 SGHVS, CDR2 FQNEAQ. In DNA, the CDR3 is TGTGCCAGCAGCCCGAACAGGGGCTCCTACGAGCAGTACTTC. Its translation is CASSPNRGSYEQYF.

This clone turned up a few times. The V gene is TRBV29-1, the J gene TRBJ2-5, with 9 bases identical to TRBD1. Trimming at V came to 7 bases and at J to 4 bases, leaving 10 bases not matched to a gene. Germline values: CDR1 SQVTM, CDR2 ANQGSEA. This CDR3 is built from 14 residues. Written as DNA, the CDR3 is TGCAGCGCCGACACAGGGGGCTTGAGAGAGACCCAGTACTTC. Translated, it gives CSADTGGLRETQYF.

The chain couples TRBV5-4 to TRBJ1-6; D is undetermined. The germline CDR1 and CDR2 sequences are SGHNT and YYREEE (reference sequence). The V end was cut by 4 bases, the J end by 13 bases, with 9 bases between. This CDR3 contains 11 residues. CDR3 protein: CASSPEAPLHF. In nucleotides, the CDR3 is TGTGCCAGCAGCCCCGAGGCGCCCCTCCACTTT.

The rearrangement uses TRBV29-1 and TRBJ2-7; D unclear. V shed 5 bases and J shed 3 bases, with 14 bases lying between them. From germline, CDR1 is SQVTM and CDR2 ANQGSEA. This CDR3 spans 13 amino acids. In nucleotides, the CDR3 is TGCAGCGTTTACCTCGCAGGCTTCTACGAGCAGTACTTC. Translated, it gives CSVYLAGFYEQYF.

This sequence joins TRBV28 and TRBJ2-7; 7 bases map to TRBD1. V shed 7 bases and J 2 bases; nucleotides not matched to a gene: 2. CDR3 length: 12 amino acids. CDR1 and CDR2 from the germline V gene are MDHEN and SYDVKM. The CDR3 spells CASNTGAYEQYF. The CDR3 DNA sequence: TGTGCCAGCAACACAGGGGCCTACGAGCAGTACTTC. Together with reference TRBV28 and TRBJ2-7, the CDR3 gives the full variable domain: DVKVTQSSRYLVKRTGEKVFLECVQDMDHENMFWYRQDPGLGLRLIYFSYDVKMKEKGDIPEGYSVSREKKERFSLILESASTNQTSMYLCASNTGAYEQYFGPGTRLTVT.

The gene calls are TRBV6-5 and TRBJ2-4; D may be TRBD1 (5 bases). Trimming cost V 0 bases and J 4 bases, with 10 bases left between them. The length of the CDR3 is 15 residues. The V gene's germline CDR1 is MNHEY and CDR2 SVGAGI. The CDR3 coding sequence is TGTGCCAGCAGTTACTCTACAGGTCCTAAAAACATTCAGTACTTC. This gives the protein CASSYSTGPKNIQYF.

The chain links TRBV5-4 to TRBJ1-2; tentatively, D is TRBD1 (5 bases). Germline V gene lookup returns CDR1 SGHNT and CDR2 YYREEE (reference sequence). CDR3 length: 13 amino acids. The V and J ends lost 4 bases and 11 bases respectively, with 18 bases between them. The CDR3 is CASSEPGLKVYTF. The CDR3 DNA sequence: TGTGCCAGCAGCGAACCGGGACTCAAGGTGTACACCTTC.

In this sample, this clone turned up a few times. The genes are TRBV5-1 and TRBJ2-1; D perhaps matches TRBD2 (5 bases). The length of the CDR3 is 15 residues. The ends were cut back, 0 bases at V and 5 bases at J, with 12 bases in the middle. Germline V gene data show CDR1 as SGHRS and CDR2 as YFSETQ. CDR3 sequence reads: CASSLVAADHNEQFF. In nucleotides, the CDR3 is TGCGCCAGCAGCTTGGTGGCAGCGGACCACAATGAGCAGTTCTTC.

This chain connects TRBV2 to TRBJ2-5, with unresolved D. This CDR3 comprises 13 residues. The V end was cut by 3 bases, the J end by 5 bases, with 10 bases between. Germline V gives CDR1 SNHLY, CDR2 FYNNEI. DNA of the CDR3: TGTGCCAGCAGTGATCCTTATGAGGAGACCCAGTACTTC. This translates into CASSDPYEETQYF.

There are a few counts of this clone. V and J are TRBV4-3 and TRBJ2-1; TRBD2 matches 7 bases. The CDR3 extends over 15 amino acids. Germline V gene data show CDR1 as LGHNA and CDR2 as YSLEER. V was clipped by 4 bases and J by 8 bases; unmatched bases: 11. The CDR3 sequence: CASSREGTSVYEQFF. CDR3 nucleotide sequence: TGCGCCAGCAGCCGAGAGGGTACTAGCGTCTATGAGCAGTTCTTC.

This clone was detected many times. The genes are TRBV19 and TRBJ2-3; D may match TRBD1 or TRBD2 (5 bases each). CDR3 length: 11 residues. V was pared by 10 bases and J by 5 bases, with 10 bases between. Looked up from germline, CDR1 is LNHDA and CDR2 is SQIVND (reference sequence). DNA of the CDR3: TGTGCCATCTCGAGGGGAGATACGCAGTATTTT. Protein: CAISRGDTQYF.